A selection of T cell receptor beta chains follows, all from one sample in a study of blood T cell repertoires in COVID-19. Assay used: immunoSEQ multiplex PCR; TCRdb lists only in-frame clones, some missing. The repertoire holds more than 100,000 clones, with approximately 84% as singletons. Input material: peripheral blood. Receptors originate from a man in his fifties or sixties with acute or convalescent COVID-19. Both conserved end residues are part of each CDR3. D genes are given only for firm matches. Only part of the rows carry a size: once, few, many, or a class if the clone is expanded.

D	J	size	V	DNA	CDR3
-	TRBJ2-2	-	TRBV6-5	TGTGCCAGCAGGGCCACAAACACCGGGGAGCTGTTTTTT	CASRATNTGELFF
-	TRBJ2-7	-	TRBV19	TGTGCCAGTAGTTCCACATTTACCTCCTACGAGCAGTACTTC	CASSSTFTSYEQYF
TRBD2	TRBJ2-3	-	TRBV29-1	TGCAGCGTTAATGGACTAGCGGGAGGAACAGATACGCAGTATTTT	CSVNGLAGGTDTQYF
TRBD1	TRBJ1-5	-	TRBV5-1	TGCGCCAGCAGCGCAGGGGGCGGAGGTCAGCCCCAGCATTTT	CASSAGGGGQPQHF
-	TRBJ2-1	-	TRBV27	TGTGCCAGCAGTTTCGACAGGGCGGGGAATGAGCAGTTCTTC	CASSFDRAGNEQFF
TRBD1	TRBJ1-4	-	TRBV19	TGTGCCAGTAGTCCACAGGGGGGAACTAATGAAAAACTGTTTTTT	CASSPQGGTNEKLFF
-	TRBJ1-1	-	TRBV5-6	TGTGCCAGCAGCTTCCGGTCACTTATGAACACTGAAGCTTTCTTT	CASSFRSLMNTEAFF
TRBD1	TRBJ1-2	once	TRBV15	TGTGCCACCAGCAGAGATCGGGACAGGGGGCATGGCTACACCTTC	CATSRDRDRGHGYTF
-	TRBJ1-5	-	TRBV7-9	TGTGCCAGCAGCACCCAGGGCGGTCAGCCCCAGCATTTT	CASSTQGGQPQHF
-	TRBJ1-4	-	TRBV29-1	TGCAGCGTTGGCCGACAGGAACTATCGGGTGAAAAACTGTTTTTT	CSVGRQELSGEKLFF
-	TRBJ2-5	-	TRBV25-1	TGTGCCAGCAGTCATCCTAACGGAGAGACCCAGTACTTC	CASSHPNGETQYF
-	TRBJ1-6	-	TRBV5-8	TGTGCCAGCAGCTTGACAGGAAAAGGTGGTTCACCCCTCCACTTT	CASSLTGKGGSPLHF
TRBD2	TRBJ2-3	-	TRBV5-6	TGTGCCAGCAGCTGGGGACTAGAACCGAGAGTCGATACGCAGTATTTT	CASSWGLEPRVDTQYF
-	TRBJ1-3	-	TRBV5-1	TGCGCCAGCAGCTTGCAGACAGTTTCCTCTGGAAACACCATATATTTT	CASSLQTVSSGNTIYF
TRBD1	TRBJ1-1	-	TRBV29-1	TGCAGCGTCAACACACAGGGGGCAGGGACTGAAGCTTTCTTT	CSVNTQGAGTEAFF
TRBD1	TRBJ2-3	-	TRBV6-5	TGTGCCAGCAGTTCGGGACAGGGCACAGATACGCAGTATTTT	CASSSGQGTDTQYF
-	TRBJ2-5	-	TRBV5-1	TGCGCCAGCAGCTTAAGGGGGGGAGAGACCCAGTACTTC	CASSLRGGETQYF
-	TRBJ1-6	once	TRBV15	TGTGCCACCAGCAGAGAGGGCCTAAATTCACCCCTCCACTTT	CATSREGLNSPLHF
TRBD1	TRBJ1-2	-	TRBV6-5	TGTGCCAGCAGCATTGACAGGGAAAACTATGGCTACACCTTC	CASSIDRENYGYTF
TRBD1	TRBJ1-1	-	TRBV29-1	TGCAGCGCTCGACAGGGAGAAGCTTTCTTT	CSARQGEAFF
-	TRBJ1-1	-	TRBV10-3	TGTGCCATCAGTCCGACAGGTATGAACACTGAAGCTTTCTTT	CAISPTGMNTEAFF
-	TRBJ2-2	-	TRBV11-2	TGTGCCAGCACTCTTGCTAGGGGCAGAAACACCGGGGAGCTGTTTTTT	CASTLARGRNTGELFF
-	TRBJ1-2	-	TRBV9	TGTGCCAGCAGCGTAGCTTTACAGGGCAATGGCTACACCTTC	CASSVALQGNGYTF
TRBD1	TRBJ1-1	few	TRBV11-3	TGTGCCAGCAGCTTAAGGGGGCTGGACACTGAAGCTTTCTTT	CASSLRGLDTEAFF
TRBD2	TRBJ2-5	-	TRBV18	TGTGCCAGCTCACCAGGGGAACTAGCGGGGACCCACGAGACCCAGTACTTC	CASSPGELAGTHETQYF
-	TRBJ2-3	-	TRBV3-1/TRBV3-2	TGTGCCAGCAGCCCTGGCACAGATACGCAGTATTTT	CASSPGTDTQYF
-	TRBJ2-5	few	TRBV9	TGTGCCAGCAGCGTTCCTTCGAGTAACAGGCGACAAGAGACCCAGTACTTC	CASSVPSSNRRQETQYF
TRBD1	TRBJ2-5	once	TRBV27	TGTGCCAGCAGTCGGTCAATCGGGACAGGGTACCAAGAGACCCAGTACTTC	CASSRSIGTGYQETQYF